The TCR beta chain under discussion was sequenced for a study of OX40 agonist ivuxolimab in advanced cancers. Study overall: The treatment was a fully human IgG2 OX40 agonist, ivuxolimab.

CDR1 is LGHNT and CDR2 is FRNRAP in the germline V gene. The V gene lost 5 bases and the J gene lost 0 bases, with 11 bases spanning the gap. The CDR3 covers 15 residues. Repertoires were generated with immunoSEQ multiplex PCR, while TCRdb's copy carries only in-frame clones and drops some. The sample lists tens of thousands of clones, around 94% occurring once. The sequence was collected from an adult with an advanced solid tumor such as melanoma, head and neck, liver or kidney cancer. Material: CD4+ or CD8+ T cells sorted from blood, obtained in a trial of the OX40 agonist ivuxolimab. The chain joins TRBV12-5 to TRBJ2-1; D remains ambiguous. CDR3 DNA sequence: TGTGCTAGTGGTCCTCGAGAGAGCTCCTACAATGAGCAGTTCTTC. Its translation: CASGPRESSYNEQFF.